A single sample gave rise to the 28 T cell receptor beta chains below, sequenced in a study of blood T cell repertoires in COVID-19 (dated by TCRdb to the early 2020s). The library came from the immunoSEQ multiplex PCR assay. In TCRdb, the immuneACCESS table is reduced to in-frame sequences with V and J assigned. These tables do not hold every clone; where another copy was compared, an unresolved V gene accounts for under half, and the others remain unexplained. The sample data list approximately 10,000 clones, and 85% of these were observed just once. Of the sample, less than 6% is held by the ten largest clones. Sequenced: peripheral blood. The receptors shown here come from a human donor in a cohort sampled during active COVID-19.

The V call is TRBV11-2, the J call TRBJ1-1; 8 bases fit TRBD1. The trim removed 5 bases at V and 5 bases at J, leaving 7 bases unmatched. Germline V CDR1 and CDR2: SGHAT, FQNNGV. The CDR3 totals 14 residues. CDR3 sequence: CASSPRQGATEAFF. The CDR3 DNA follows: TGTGCCAGCAGCCCCCGTCAGGGGGCAACTGAAGCTTTCTTT. The full variable domain, with the rest looked up from reference TRBV11-2 and TRBJ1-1, is EAGVAQSPRYKIIEKRQSVAFWCNPISGHATLYWYQQILGQGPKLLIQFQNNGVVDDSQLPKDRFSAERLKGVDSTLKIQPAKLEDSAVYLCASSPRQGATEAFFGQGTRLTVV.

The V and J genes are TRBV27 and TRBJ2-1; the D gene is possibly TRBD2 (5 bases). Germline CDR1 reads MNHEY; CDR2 reads SMNVEV (reference sequence). The CDR3 covers 15 residues. Trimming left V 2 bases short and J 6 bases short, with 14 bases between. In DNA form, the CDR3 reads TGTGCCAGCAGTTTAATAGCAGGAGGACGCAATGAGCAGTTCTTC. It specifies CASSLIAGGRNEQFF.

The chain carries TRBV24-1 and TRBJ1-5; weak D call: TRBD1 (6 bases). Germline-derived CDR1 and CDR2 are KGHDR and SFDVKD. Trimming left V 7 bases short and J 4 bases short, with 19 bases between. The CDR3 runs to 16 residues. Here the CDR3 DNA reads TGTGCCACCAGGGATCAACAGGGAAAGGAGAATCAGCCCCAGCATTTT. Its translation: CATRDQQGKENQPQHF.

CDR3 protein: CASSLGQGVSYNSPLHF. In nucleotides, the CDR3 is TGTGCCAGCAGCCTGGGACAGGGGGTATCCTATAATTCACCCCTCCACTTT. The rearrangement uses TRBV27 and TRBJ1-6; 11 positions match TRBD1. The V gene's germline CDR1 is MNHEY and CDR2 SMNVEV (reference sequence). V shed 6 bases, J shed 1 base, and the junction held 5 bases outside the gene matches. The CDR3 is 17 amino acids.

The V gene is TRBV28, the J gene TRBJ2-7; TRBD2 agrees at 16 bases. Trimming at V came to 0 bases and at J to 7 bases, leaving 6 bases not matched to a gene. Germline V gene sequence: CDR1 MDHEN, CDR2 SYDVKM. There are 17 residues in the CDR3. The CDR3 DNA is TGTGCCAGCAGTTTATGGGGACTAGCGGGAGGGCCGGGGGAGCAGTACTTC. This encodes CASSLWGLAGGPGEQYF.

The chain uses TRBV2 and TRBJ1-1; 8 positions agree with TRBD1. This CDR3 is built from 14 residues. Trimming removed 5 bases from V and 3 bases from J; junction bases left unmatched: 5. The V gene's germline CDR1 is SNHLY and CDR2 FYNNEI. The CDR3 protein is CASSSQGDHTEAFF. The CDR3 DNA reads as TGTGCCAGCAGTTCACAGGGGGACCACACTGAAGCTTTCTTT.

The chain links TRBV18 to TRBJ2-5; the D gene is possibly TRBD2 (5 bases). The CDR3 runs to 15 residues. V was shortened by 0 bases and J by 5 bases, with 13 bases between the two germline ends. Germline-derived CDR1 and CDR2 are KGHSH and LQKENI. The CDR3 coding sequence is TGTGCCAGCTCACCACCGTTTGAGGGTGGGGAGACCCAGTACTTC. As protein: CASSPPFEGGETQYF.

The chain is built from TRBV7-2 and TRBJ1-1; TRBD1 aligns across 7 bases. V lost 0 bases and J lost 1; bases outside the gene matches: 11. Looked up from germline, CDR1 is SGHTA and CDR2 is FQGNSA. CDR3 size: 18 residues. The CDR3 bases are TGTGCCAGCAGCTTAGCCCTTACAATGACAGGGCGGAACACTGAAGCTTTCTTT. Its translation is CASSLALTMTGRNTEAFF.

The rearrangement links TRBV7-9 to TRBJ2-7, with TRBD2 matching over 14 bases. The CDR3 is 17 amino acids. V dropped 0 bases and J dropped 7; count of bases not matched to a gene: 8. Germline V lookup: CDR1 SEHNR, CDR2 FQNEAQ (reference sequence). CDR3 residues: CASSLAKGTSGSSEQYF. CDR3 nucleotides: TGTGCCAGCAGCTTAGCTAAGGGGACTAGCGGGAGTTCGGAGCAGTACTTC.

The genes are TRBV27 and TRBJ2-3; 11 bases match TRBD1. J lost 2 bases, V lost 3 bases, and 4 bases had no gene match. CDR3 length equals 16 residues. In germline, CDR1 is MNHEY, CDR2 SMNVEV (reference sequence). The CDR3 region is CASSLGQGGSTDTQYF. DNA of the CDR3: TGTGCCAGCAGTTTGGGACAGGGGGGTTCCACAGATACGCAGTATTTT.

This clone was seen a handful of times. The chain combines TRBV5-6 with TRBJ1-6; 7 bases are shared with TRBD1. This CDR3 is built from 15 residues. V lost 4 bases and J lost 6; bases outside the gene matches: 7. Germline V CDR1 and CDR2: SGHDT, YYEEEE. The DNA for the CDR3 is TGTGCCAGCAGCCCGGACAGGATGTTTAATTCACCCCTCCACTTT. It encodes CASSPDRMFNSPLHF.

In this sample, this clone is medium-sized. The chain combines TRBV18 with TRBJ1-3; D is unclear. The CDR3 totals 14 residues. Trimming left V 1 base short and J 1 base short, with 5 bases between. Germline assignment: CDR1 KGHSH and CDR2 LQKENI. In DNA, the CDR3 is TGTGCCAGCTCACCACGCGATTCTGGAAACACCATATATTTT. It is translated as CASSPRDSGNTIYF.

The J gene is TRBJ1-5, the V gene TRBV5-4, with a weak D call TRBD1 (5 bases). Germline values: CDR1 SGHNT, CDR2 YYREEE (reference sequence). This CDR3 region has 13 residues. V was trimmed by 2 bases and J by 7 bases, leaving 10 bases between them. In nucleotides, the CDR3 is TGTGCCAGCAGCTTCCAGGGCAGGCAGCCCCAGCATTTT. As protein: CASSFQGRQPQHF.

This chain connects TRBV10-3 to TRBJ1-2; 10 nucleotides line up with TRBD1. V shed 7 bases, J shed 8 bases, and the junction held 4 bases outside the gene matches. Germline V gene lookup returns CDR1 ENHRY and CDR2 SYGVKD. This CDR3 has 12 amino acids. The CDR3 DNA follows: TGTGCCATCAATGACAGGGGGCGAGGCTACACCTTC. It codes for CAINDRGRGYTF.

The genes are TRBV30 and TRBJ1-1; D might be TRBD1 (5 bases). CDR1 is GTSNPN and CDR2 is SVGIG in the germline V gene (reference sequence). There are 16 residues in the CDR3. V was cut by 4 bases and J by 0 bases, with 18 bases left in between. The CDR3 loop reads CAWMVWGGRLNTEAFF. The CDR3 DNA reads TGTGCCTGGATGGTGTGGGGGGGGAGGCTGAACACTGAAGCTTTCTTT.

This clone appeared a single time. This sequence joins TRBV28 and TRBJ2-7, with TRBD1 identical over 10 bases. The J segment lost 4 bases and the V segment lost 4 bases, leaving 19 bases of the junction unmatched. The germline gives CDR1 MDHEN, CDR2 SYDVKM. The CDR3 runs to 19 residues. CDR3 amino acids: CASSSAGTGVRSSRYEQYF. For the CDR3, the DNA is TGTGCCAGCAGTTCAGCCGGGACAGGGGTTCGAAGCAGTAGGTACGAGCAGTACTTC.

The chain carries TRBV27 and TRBJ1-5, with 9 nucleotides matching TRBD1. CDR3 length: 15 residues. The V gene's germline CDR1 is MNHEY and CDR2 SMNVEV (reference sequence). V trimming: 6 bases; J trimming: 0 bases; junction bases outside the gene matches: 3. CDR3 residues: CASRQGASSNQPQHF. The CDR3 DNA follows: TGTGCCAGCAGACAGGGGGCTAGTAGCAATCAGCCCCAGCATTTT.

The chain combines TRBV6-6 with TRBJ2-7, with 7 bases aligning to TRBD1. J gave up 2 bases and V 7 bases, and 5 bases lay outside the gene matches. This CDR3 comprises 13 residues. CDR1 is MNHNY, CDR2 SVGAGI, per germline (reference sequence). DNA of the CDR3: TGTGCCAGCAACCCACAGGGGACCTACGAGCAGTACTTC. Translation gives CASNPQGTYEQYF.

This clone was seen once. The chain couples TRBV7-2 to TRBJ2-7, with TRBD1 identical over 10 bases. Trimming at V came to 3 bases and at J to 6 bases, leaving 11 bases not matched to a gene. Germline V gene data show CDR1 as SGHTA and CDR2 as FQGNSA. The length of the CDR3 is 16 residues. The CDR3 is CASSFPRTGGLGEQYF. The CDR3 DNA is TGTGCCAGCAGCTTCCCCAGGACAGGGGGTTTGGGCGAGCAGTACTTC.

The chain has TRBV19 and TRBJ1-1, with D possibly being TRBD1 (6 bases). Trimming left V 6 bases short and J 2 bases short, with 13 bases between. The length of the CDR3 is 14 residues. Germline V gene sequence: CDR1 LNHDA, CDR2 SQIVND (reference sequence). CDR3 region: CASRRLDSNTEAFF. DNA for the CDR3: TGTGCCAGTAGACGCCTGGACAGTAACACTGAAGCTTTCTTT.

This clone was detected only once. The genes are TRBV6-5 and TRBJ1-6, with 7 bases lining up with TRBD1. Germline lookup yields CDR1 MNHEY and CDR2 SVGAGI. The CDR3 has 14 residues. Trimming at V came to 6 bases and at J to 4 bases, leaving 3 bases not matched to a gene. In nucleotides, the CDR3 is TGTGCCAGCAGCCTGACAGGGTATAATTCACCCCTCCACTTT. Residues: CASSLTGYNSPLHF.

The rearrangement links TRBV18 to TRBJ2-7; TRBD1 matches at 9 bases. The V segment lost 0 bases and the J segment 3 bases; nucleotides outside the gene matches: 6. CDR3 length: 16 amino acids. Germline CDR1 KGHSH, CDR2 LQKENI. The CDR3: CASSPPGTGLVYEQYF. The CDR3 nucleotides read TGTGCCAGCTCACCACCGGGGACAGGGTTAGTCTACGAGCAGTACTTC.

The chain links TRBV25-1 to TRBJ2-7; maybe TRBD1 (5 bases). Trimming stripped 4 bases from V and 0 bases from J, with 19 bases between. The CDR3 runs 17 residues. Per the germline V gene, CDR1 is MGHDK and CDR2 is SYGVNS. This chain's CDR3 is CASSGFLGVKSSYEQYF. The CDR3 DNA is TGTGCCAGCAGTGGGTTCTTAGGGGTAAAAAGCTCCTACGAGCAGTACTTC.

The CDR3 bases are TGTGCCAGCAGGATGGGACAGGGTTACGAGCAGTACTTC. Amino acid sequence: CASRMGQGYEQYF. V is TRBV6-6 and J is TRBJ2-7; 9 nucleotides line up with TRBD1. V shed 6 bases and J 4 bases; nucleotides not matched to a gene: 4. This CDR3 contains 13 residues. Germline-derived CDR1 and CDR2 are MNHNY and SVGAGI (reference sequence).

Here the CDR3 DNA reads TGTGCCAGCAGTGTAAGGCTAGTATCATCGCAGACCCAGTACTTC. Amino acid sequence: CASSVRLVSSQTQYF. The chain employs TRBV2 and TRBJ2-5; no firm D call. The V end lost 4 bases, the J end lost 6 bases, and 18 bases lay between the germline ends. This CDR3 spans 15 amino acids. CDR1 is SNHLY and CDR2 is FYNNEI in the germline V gene.

The V and J genes are TRBV2 and TRBJ1-5; TRBD1 aligns across 8 bases. CDR1 and CDR2 from the germline V gene are SNHLY and FYNNEI. Losses at the gene ends were 3 bases for V and 8 bases for J; bases not matched to a gene: 6. This CDR3 comprises 14 residues. The CDR3 region has the DNA TGTGCCAGCAGTGACGACAGGGGCGTGGAGCCCCAGCATTTT. The encoded protein is CASSDDRGVEPQHF.

The rearrangement uses TRBV7-7 and TRBJ2-7, with TRBD2 identical over 10 bases. Germline CDR1 and CDR2: SSHAT and FNYEAQ (reference sequence). The CDR3 loop spans 15 amino acids. The J segment lost 5 bases and the V segment lost 6 bases, leaving 10 bases of the junction unmatched. This chain's CDR3 is CASSRGLASIDEQYF. In DNA form, the CDR3 reads TGTGCCAGCAGTCGGGGACTAGCGTCTATCGACGAGCAGTACTTC.

The chain is built from TRBV19 and TRBJ1-1, with TRBD1 identical over 7 bases. J gave up 0 bases and V 7 bases, and 11 bases lay outside the gene matches. There are 16 residues in the CDR3. Germline lookup yields CDR1 LNHDA and CDR2 SQIVND (reference sequence). DNA of the CDR3: TGTGCCAGTATTGCACTAGGACAGGCTATGAACACTGAAGCTTTCTTT. This translates into CASIALGQAMNTEAFF.